The rows below give T cell receptor beta chains drawn from one sample of a study of radiotherapy plus CTLA-4 blockade in lung cancer. Data came from immunoSEQ multiplex PCR; TCRdb stores just in-frame clones and leaves some out. The sample has around 55,000 clones; 82% are singletons. Sequencing used peripheral blood, obtained from a patient treated with radiotherapy plus ipilimumab. The receptors originated from a human donor with non-small cell lung cancer whose response to radiotherapy plus ipilimumab could not be evaluated. CDR3s include the opening cysteine and the closing phenylalanine or tryptophan. D genes are given only for firm matches. Size is stated for part of the rows, as once, few or many counts, or as a class when the clone is expanded.

>NA|TRBV7-9|TRBD2|TRBJ2-3
CASSMGLAPDTQYF
TGTGCCAGCAGCATGGGACTAGCCCCAGATACGCAGTATTTT
>NA|TRBV11-2|NA|TRBJ2-1
CASSPVLYNEQFF
TGTGCCAGCAGCCCGGTACTCTACAATGAGCAGTTCTTC
>NA|TRBV19|NA|TRBJ2-1
CASSLSDRKVYNEQFF
TGTGCCAGTAGCCTTAGCGACAGGAAGGTTTACAATGAGCAGTTCTTC
>NA|TRBV7-2|TRBD2|TRBJ2-7
CASSLRSASGTLYEQYF
TGTGCCAGCAGCTTAAGGAGTGCTAGCGGGACCCTATACGAGCAGTACTTC
>NA|TRBV18|NA|TRBJ2-6
CASSPRVGGANVLTF
TGTGCCAGCTCACCCAGGGTAGGTGGGGCCAACGTCCTGACTTTC
>NA|TRBV7-2|TRBD2|TRBJ2-1
CASSSASGRGYEQFF
TGTGCCAGCAGCTCGGCTAGCGGGAGAGGCTATGAGCAGTTCTTC
>few|TRBV5-1|NA|TRBJ2-4
CASSLGQGNMAKNIQYF
TGCGCCAGCAGCTTGGGGCAGGGCAATATGGCCAAAAACATTCAGTACTTC
>few|TRBV7-9|TRBD2|TRBJ2-2
CASSQTSGVRGTGELFF
TGTGCCAGCAGCCAGACTAGCGGAGTTAGAGGGACCGGGGAGCTGTTTTTT
>NA|TRBV4-1|NA|TRBJ2-7
CASSQDRQSSTVTLKQYF
TGCGCCAGCAGCCAAGATAGACAGAGCTCAACAGTTACTCTTAAGCAGTACTTC
>NA|TRBV5-4|TRBD2|TRBJ2-3
CASSLSSGGDTQYF
TGTGCCAGCAGCTTGAGTAGCGGGGGAGATACGCAGTATTTT
>many|TRBV7-9|NA|TRBJ2-7
CASSSSGTSSYEQYF
TGTGCCAGCAGCTCCTCCGGGACAAGCTCCTACGAGCAGTACTTC
>NA|TRBV5-4|NA|TRBJ2-7
CASSRISSYEQYF
TGTGCCAGCAGCCGTATATCCTCCTACGAGCAGTACTTC
>NA|TRBV7-2|NA|TRBJ1-2
CASSLQGNYGYTF
TGTGCCAGCAGCTTACAGGGAAACTATGGCTACACCTTC
>NA|TRBV9|TRBD1|TRBJ1-2
CASSLPGQGASGYTF
TGTGCCAGCAGCCTTCCGGGACAGGGGGCTAGTGGCTACACCTTC
>NA|TRBV5-4|TRBD2|TRBJ2-2
CASSAPGGNTGELFF
TGTGCCAGCAGCGCACCGGGGGGGAACACCGGGGAGCTGTTTTTT
>NA|TRBV6-6|TRBD1|TRBJ2-7
CASWQGVYEQYF
TGTGCCTCCTGGCAGGGGGTCTACGAGCAGTACTTC
>NA|TRBV2|TRBD2|TRBJ2-5
CASKGGSGGSETQYF
TGTGCCAGCAAGGGTGGTAGCGGGGGATCAGAGACCCAGTACTTC
>NA|TRBV10-2|NA|TRBJ1-4
CATEGPNEKLFF
TGCGCCACGGAGGGGCCTAATGAAAAACTGTTTTTT
>NA|TRBV6-5|NA|TRBJ1-1
CASSTVTVNTEAFF
TGTGCCAGCAGTACCGTGACAGTGAACACTGAAGCTTTCTTT
>NA|TRBV6-1|TRBD1|TRBJ2-7
CASSDPGQGFGEYF
TGTGCCAGCAGTGACCCGGGACAGGGGTTTGGGGAGTACTTC
>NA|TRBV7-9|TRBD1|TRBJ2-7
CASSFQQGAGEQYF
TGTGCCAGCAGCTTCCAACAGGGGGCGGGGGAGCAGTACTTC
>NA|TRBV2|NA|TRBJ1-5
CASSERRAAGQPQHF
TGTGCCAGCAGTGAACGGAGGGCGGCGGGTCAGCCCCAGCATTTT
>NA|TRBV2|TRBD1|TRBJ2-3
CASRGGQGMRGTDTQYF
TGTGCCAGCAGGGGAGGACAGGGGATGAGGGGCACAGATACGCAGTATTTT
>NA|TRBV29-1|TRBD1|TRBJ2-1
CSVESYRGLEQFF
TGCAGCGTCGAGTCATACAGGGGGCTTGAGCAGTTCTTC
>NA|TRBV7-6|TRBD2|TRBJ2-2
CASSSGGAYTGELFF
TGTGCCAGCAGCTCCGGGGGGGCTTACACCGGGGAGCTGTTTTTT
>NA|TRBV5-8|TRBD1|TRBJ2-1
CASSFWTGTYNEQFF
TGTGCCAGCAGCTTCTGGACAGGGACATACAATGAGCAGTTCTTC
>NA|TRBV6-1|NA|TRBJ2-6
CASLGHGANVLTF
TGTGCCAGCCTGGGGCATGGGGCCAACGTCCTGACTTTC
>few|TRBV19|NA|TRBJ2-7
CASSPQEGSGYEQYF
TGTGCCAGTAGCCCGCAGGAGGGCTCGGGCTACGAGCAGTACTTC
>few|TRBV7-9|TRBD2|TRBJ2-3
CASSFLAGRTDTQYF
TGTGCCAGCAGCTTTCTAGCGGGGCGCACAGATACGCAGTATTTT
>NA|TRBV27|TRBD1|TRBJ2-7
CASSTGGEQYF
TGTGCCAGCAGTACAGGGGGCGAGCAGTACTTC
>NA|TRBV27|NA|TRBJ2-5
CASSPGLTRETQYF
TGTGCCAGCAGTCCAGGACTAACCAGAGAGACCCAGTACTTC
>NA|TRBV7-2|NA|TRBJ1-1
CASSLRRGGTEAFF
TGTGCCAGCAGCCTCCGAAGGGGGGGCACTGAAGCTTTCTTT
>NA|TRBV27|NA|TRBJ2-5
CASSLSGGQETQYF
TGTGCCAGCAGTTTATCTGGCGGCCAAGAGACCCAGTACTTC
>NA|TRBV6-5|TRBD2|TRBJ2-7
CASIPTSGTYEQYF
TGTGCCAGCATCCCGACTAGCGGCACCTACGAGCAGTACTTC
>NA|TRBV6-5|TRBD1|TRBJ2-7
CASSYLPGQGAHEQYF
TGTGCCAGCAGTTATTTACCGGGACAGGGGGCCCACGAGCAGTACTTC
>NA|TRBV10-1|TRBD1|TRBJ2-3
CASSGGQGGSIDTQYF
TGCGCCAGCAGTGGGGGACAGGGCGGTAGCATAGATACGCAGTATTTT
>NA|TRBV4-3|TRBD2|TRBJ2-1
CASSQGGAGSSGYAYNEQFF
TGCGCCAGCAGCCAAGGAGGGGCGGGGTCTAGCGGGTATGCCTACAATGAGCAGTTCTTC
>NA|TRBV7-9|NA|TRBJ2-7
CASSLGVQGGYEQYF
TGTGCCAGCAGCTTAGGGGTCCAGGGGGGCTACGAGCAGTACTTC
>NA|TRBV14|NA|TRBJ2-5
CASSRGGTQETQYF
TGTGCCAGCAGCCGTGGCGGAACACAAGAGACCCAGTACTTC
>NA|TRBV9|NA|TRBJ2-7
CASSPRDSYEQYF
TGTGCCAGCAGCCCGCGGGACTCCTACGAGCAGTACTTC
>NA|TRBV10-1|TRBD2|TRBJ2-7
CASSNSGGYEQYF
TGCGCCAGCAGTAACTCGGGGGGCTACGAGCAGTACTTC
>NA|TRBV5-1|TRBD1|TRBJ1-2
CASREGTGDYGYTF
TGCGCCAGCAGGGAGGGGACAGGGGACTATGGCTACACCTTC
>NA|TRBV5-4|TRBD1|TRBJ1-1
CASSHGQGNTEAFF
TGTGCCAGCAGCCATGGACAGGGTAACACTGAAGCTTTCTTT
>NA|TRBV7-2|TRBD1|TRBJ1-2
CASSSYRGSYGYTF
TGTGCCAGCAGCTCATACAGGGGTAGCTATGGCTACACCTTC
>NA|TRBV9|TRBD1|TRBJ2-7
CASSGAQGAYGMQYF
TGTGCCAGCAGCGGGGCTCAGGGGGCATATGGGATGCAGTACTTC
>NA|TRBV6-6|NA|TRBJ2-1
CASSPSFENEQFF
TGTGCCAGCAGCCCTTCATTCGAGAATGAGCAGTTCTTC
>NA|TRBV18|TRBD2|TRBJ2-3
CASSPVRAGGVTDTQYF
TGTGCCAGCTCACCTGTCCGGGCGGGAGGGGTGACAGATACGCAGTATTTT
>NA|TRBV7-8|NA|TRBJ1-3
CASSLMGAGNTIYF
TGTGCCAGCAGCTTAATGGGCGCTGGAAACACCATATATTTT